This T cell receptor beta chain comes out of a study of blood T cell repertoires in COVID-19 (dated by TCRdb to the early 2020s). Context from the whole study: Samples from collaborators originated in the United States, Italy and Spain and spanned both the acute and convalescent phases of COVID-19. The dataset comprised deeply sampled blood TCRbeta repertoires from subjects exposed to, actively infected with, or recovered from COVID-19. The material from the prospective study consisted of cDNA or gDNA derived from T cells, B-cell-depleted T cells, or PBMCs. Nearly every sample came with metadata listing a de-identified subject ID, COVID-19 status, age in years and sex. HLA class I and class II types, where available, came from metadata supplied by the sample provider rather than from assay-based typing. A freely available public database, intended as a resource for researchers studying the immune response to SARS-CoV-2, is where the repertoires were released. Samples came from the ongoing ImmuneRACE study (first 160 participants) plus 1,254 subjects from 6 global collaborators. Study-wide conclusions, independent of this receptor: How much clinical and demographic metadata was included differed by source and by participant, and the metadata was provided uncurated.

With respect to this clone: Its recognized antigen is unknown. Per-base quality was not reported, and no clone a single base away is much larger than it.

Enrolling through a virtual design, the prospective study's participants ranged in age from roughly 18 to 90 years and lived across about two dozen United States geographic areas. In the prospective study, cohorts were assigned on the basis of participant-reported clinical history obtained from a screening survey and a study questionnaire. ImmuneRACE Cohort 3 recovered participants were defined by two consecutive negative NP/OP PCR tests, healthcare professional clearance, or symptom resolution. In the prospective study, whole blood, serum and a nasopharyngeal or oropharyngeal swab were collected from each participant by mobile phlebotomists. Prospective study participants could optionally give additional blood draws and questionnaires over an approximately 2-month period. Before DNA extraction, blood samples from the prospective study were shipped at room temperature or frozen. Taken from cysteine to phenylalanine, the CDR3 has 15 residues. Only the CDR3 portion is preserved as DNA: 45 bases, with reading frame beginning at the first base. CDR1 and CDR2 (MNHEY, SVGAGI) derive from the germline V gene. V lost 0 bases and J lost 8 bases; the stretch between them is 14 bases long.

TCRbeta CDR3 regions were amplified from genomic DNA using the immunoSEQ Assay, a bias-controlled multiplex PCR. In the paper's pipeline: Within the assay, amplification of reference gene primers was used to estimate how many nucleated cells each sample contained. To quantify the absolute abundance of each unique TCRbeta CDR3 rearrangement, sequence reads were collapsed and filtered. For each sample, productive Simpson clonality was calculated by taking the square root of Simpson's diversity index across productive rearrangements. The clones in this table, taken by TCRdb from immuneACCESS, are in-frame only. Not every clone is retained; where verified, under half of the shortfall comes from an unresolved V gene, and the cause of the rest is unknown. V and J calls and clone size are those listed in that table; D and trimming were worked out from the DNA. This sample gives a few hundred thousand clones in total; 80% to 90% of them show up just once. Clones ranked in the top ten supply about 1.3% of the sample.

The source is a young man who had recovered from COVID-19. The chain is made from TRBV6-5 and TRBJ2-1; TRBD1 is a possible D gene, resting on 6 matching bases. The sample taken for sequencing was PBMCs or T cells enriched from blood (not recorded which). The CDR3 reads CASSYSIARGDEQFF. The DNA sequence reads TGTGCCAGCAGTTACTCGATCGCCAGGGGCGATGAGCAGTTCTTC.